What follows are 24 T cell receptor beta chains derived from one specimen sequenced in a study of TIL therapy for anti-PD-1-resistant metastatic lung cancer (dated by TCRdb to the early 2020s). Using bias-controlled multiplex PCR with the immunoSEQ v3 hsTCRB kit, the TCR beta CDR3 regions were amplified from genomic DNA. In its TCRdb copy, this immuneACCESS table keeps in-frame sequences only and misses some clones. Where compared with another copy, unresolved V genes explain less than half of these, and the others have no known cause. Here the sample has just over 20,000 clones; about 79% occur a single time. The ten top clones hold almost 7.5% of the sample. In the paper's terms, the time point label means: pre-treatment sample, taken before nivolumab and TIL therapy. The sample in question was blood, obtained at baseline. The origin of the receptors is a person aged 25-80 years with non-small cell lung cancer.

The CDR3 DNA sequence: TGTGCCAGCATTCCCACAGGGCGCGTAGAGACCCAGTACTTC. It yields the protein CASIPTGRVETQYF. This chain joins TRBV7-2 and TRBJ2-5; maybe TRBD1 (6 bases). V lost 7 bases, J lost 4 bases, and 16 bases lay in between. Germline-derived CDR1 and CDR2 are SGHTA and FQGNSA. CDR3 length equals 14 residues.

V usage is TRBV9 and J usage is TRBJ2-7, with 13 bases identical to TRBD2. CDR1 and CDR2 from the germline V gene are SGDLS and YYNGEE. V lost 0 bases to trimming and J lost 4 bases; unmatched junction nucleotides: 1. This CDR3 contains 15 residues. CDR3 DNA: TGTGCCAGCAGCGTAGGACTAGCGGGAGGTTACGAGCAGTACTTC. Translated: CASSVGLAGGYEQYF.

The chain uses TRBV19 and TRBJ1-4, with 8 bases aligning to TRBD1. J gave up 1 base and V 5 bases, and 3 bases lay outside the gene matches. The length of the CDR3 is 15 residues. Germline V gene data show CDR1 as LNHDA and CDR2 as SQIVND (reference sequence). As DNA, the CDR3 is TGTGCCAGTAGTCCGGACAGGGTAACTAATGAAAAACTGTTTTTT. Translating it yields CASSPDRVTNEKLFF. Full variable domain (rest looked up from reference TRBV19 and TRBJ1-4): DGGITQSPKYLFRKEGQNVTLSCEQNLNHDAMYWYRQDPGQGLRLIYYSQIVNDFQKGDIAEGYSVSREKKESFPLTVTSAQKNPTAFYLCASSPDRVTNEKLFFGSGTQLSVL.

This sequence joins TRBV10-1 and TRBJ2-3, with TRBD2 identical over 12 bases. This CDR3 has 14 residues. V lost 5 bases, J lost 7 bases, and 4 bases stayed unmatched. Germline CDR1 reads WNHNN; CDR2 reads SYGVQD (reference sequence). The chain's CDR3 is CASSRTSGDYTQYF. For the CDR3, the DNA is TGCGCCAGCAGTAGGACTAGCGGGGATTATACGCAGTATTTT.

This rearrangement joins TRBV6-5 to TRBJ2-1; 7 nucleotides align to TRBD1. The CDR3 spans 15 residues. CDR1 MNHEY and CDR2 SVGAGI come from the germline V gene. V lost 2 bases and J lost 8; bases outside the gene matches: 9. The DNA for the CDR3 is TGTGCCAGCAGTTACCAGGGGGACCGTGGGGATGAGCAGTTCTTC. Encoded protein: CASSYQGDRGDEQFF.

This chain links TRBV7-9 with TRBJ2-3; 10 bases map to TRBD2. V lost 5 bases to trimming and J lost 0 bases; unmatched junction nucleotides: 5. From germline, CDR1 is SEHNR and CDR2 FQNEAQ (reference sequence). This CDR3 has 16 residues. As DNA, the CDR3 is TGTGCCAGCAGCGCGGGACTAGCGAGTAGCACAGATACGCAGTATTTT. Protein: CASSAGLASSTDTQYF.

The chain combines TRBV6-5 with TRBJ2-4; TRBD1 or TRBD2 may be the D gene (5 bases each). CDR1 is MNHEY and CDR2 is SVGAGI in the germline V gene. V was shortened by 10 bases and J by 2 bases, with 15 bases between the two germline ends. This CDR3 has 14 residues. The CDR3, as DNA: TGTGCCACCTCTGGGGGATGGACCAAAAACATTCAGTACTTC. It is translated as CATSGGWTKNIQYF.

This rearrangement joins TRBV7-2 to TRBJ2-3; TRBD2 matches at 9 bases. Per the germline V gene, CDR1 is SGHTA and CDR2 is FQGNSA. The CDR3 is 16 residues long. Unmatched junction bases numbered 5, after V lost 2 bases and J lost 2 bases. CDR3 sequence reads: CASSLSGGGATDTQYF. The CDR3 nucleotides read TGTGCCAGCAGCTTAAGCGGCGGGGGGGCCACAGATACGCAGTATTTT.

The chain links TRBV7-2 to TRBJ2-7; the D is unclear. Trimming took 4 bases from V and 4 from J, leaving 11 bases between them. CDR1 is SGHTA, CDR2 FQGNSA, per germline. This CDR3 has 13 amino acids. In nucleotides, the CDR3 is TGTGCCAGCAGCTCAGTCGATGGGTACGAGCAGTACTTC. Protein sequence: CASSSVDGYEQYF.

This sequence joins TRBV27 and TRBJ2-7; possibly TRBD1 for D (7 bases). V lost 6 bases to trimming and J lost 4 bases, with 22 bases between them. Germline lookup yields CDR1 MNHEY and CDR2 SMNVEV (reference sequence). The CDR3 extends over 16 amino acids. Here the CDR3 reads CASSTQGGPNWYEQYF. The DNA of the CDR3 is TGTGCCAGCAGCACCCAGGGGGGCCCGAATTGGTACGAGCAGTACTTC.

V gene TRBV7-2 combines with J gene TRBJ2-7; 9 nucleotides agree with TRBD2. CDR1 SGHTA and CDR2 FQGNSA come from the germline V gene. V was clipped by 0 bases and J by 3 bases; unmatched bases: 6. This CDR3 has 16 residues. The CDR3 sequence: CASSLASGGSVYEQYF. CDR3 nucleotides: TGTGCCAGCAGCTTAGCTAGCGGGGGTTCCGTCTACGAGCAGTACTTC.

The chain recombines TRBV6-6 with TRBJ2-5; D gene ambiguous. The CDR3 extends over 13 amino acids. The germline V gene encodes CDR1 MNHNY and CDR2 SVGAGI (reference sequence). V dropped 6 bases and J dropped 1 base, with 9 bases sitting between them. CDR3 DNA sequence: TGTGCCAGCAGCCCGCATCTCCAAGAGACCCAGTACTTC. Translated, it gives CASSPHLQETQYF.

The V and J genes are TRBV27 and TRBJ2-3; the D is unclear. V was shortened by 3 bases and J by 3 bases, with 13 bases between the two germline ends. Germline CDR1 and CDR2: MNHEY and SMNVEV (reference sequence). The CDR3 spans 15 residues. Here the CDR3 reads CASSFWSQATDTQYF. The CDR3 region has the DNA TGTGCCAGCAGTTTCTGGAGTCAAGCGACAGATACGCAGTATTTT.

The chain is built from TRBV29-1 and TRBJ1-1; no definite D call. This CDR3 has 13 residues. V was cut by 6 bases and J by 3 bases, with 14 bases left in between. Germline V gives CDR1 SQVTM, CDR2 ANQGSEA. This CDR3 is CSVGLVFDTEAFF. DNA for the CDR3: TGCAGCGTGGGTCTGGTGTTCGACACTGAAGCTTTCTTT.

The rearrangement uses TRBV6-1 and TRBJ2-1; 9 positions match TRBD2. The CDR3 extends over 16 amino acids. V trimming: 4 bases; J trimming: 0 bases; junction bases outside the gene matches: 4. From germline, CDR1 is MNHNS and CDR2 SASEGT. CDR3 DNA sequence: TGTGCCAGCAGTGCCTTTAGCGGGAGCTCCTACAATGAGCAGTTCTTC. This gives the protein CASSAFSGSSYNEQFF.

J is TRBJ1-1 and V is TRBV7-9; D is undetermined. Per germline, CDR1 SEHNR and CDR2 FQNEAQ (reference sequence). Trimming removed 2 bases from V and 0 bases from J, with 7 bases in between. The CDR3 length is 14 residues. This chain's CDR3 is CASSLRLLNTEAFF. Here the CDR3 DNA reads TGTGCCAGCAGCTTAAGACTGTTGAACACTGAAGCTTTCTTT.

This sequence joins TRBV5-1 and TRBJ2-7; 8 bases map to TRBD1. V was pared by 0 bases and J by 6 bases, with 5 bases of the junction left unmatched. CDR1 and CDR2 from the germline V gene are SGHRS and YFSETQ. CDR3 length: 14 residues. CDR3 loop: CASSLDNRGSEQYF. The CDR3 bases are TGCGCCAGCAGCTTGGATAACAGGGGGAGCGAGCAGTACTTC.

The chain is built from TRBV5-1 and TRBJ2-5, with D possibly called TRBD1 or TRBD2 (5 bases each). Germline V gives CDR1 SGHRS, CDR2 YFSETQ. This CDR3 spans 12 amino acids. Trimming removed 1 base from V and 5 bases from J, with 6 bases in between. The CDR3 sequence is CASSLWGETQYF. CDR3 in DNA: TGCGCCAGCAGCTTGTGGGGGGAGACCCAGTACTTC.

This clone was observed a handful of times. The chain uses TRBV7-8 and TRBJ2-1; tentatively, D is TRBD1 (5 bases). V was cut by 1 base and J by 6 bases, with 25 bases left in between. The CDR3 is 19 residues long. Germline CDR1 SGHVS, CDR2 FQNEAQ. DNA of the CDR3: TGTGCCAGCAGCTTAGGAGTTGGCCAGGGCCCTTCACCTGTCAATGAGCAGTTCTTC. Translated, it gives CASSLGVGQGPSPVNEQFF.

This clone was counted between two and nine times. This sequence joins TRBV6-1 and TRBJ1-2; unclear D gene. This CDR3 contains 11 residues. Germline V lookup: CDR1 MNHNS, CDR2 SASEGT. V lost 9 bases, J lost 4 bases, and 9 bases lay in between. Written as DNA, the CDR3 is TGTGCCAGTCAAGTTACCTATGGCTACACCTTC. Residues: CASQVTYGYTF.

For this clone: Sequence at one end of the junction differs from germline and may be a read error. CDR3 protein: CSASYGYTF. The CDR3, as DNA: TGCAGCGCTAGCTATGGCTACACCTTC. The V call is TRBV20-1, the J call TRBJ1-2; the D is unclear. The germline V gene has CDR1 DFQATT and CDR2 SNEGSKA (reference sequence). The CDR3 consists of 9 residues.

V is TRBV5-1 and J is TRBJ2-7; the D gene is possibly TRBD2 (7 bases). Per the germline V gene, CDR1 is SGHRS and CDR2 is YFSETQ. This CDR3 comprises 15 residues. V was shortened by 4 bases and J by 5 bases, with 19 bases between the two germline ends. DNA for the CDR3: TGCGCCAGCAGCGTAATATCAGCGGGACACAACGAGCAGTACTTC. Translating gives CASSVISAGHNEQYF.

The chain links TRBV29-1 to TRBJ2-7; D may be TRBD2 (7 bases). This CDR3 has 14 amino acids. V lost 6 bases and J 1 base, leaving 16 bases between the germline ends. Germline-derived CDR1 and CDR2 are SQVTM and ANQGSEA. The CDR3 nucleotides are TGCAGCGTGGCAACGGGGGGCAGTTCCTACGAGCAGTACTTC. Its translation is CSVATGGSSYEQYF.

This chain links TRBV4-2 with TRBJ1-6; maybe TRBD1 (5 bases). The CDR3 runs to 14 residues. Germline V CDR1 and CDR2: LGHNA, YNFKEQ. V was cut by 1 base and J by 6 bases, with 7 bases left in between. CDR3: CASSQARANSPLHF. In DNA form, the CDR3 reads TGTGCCAGCAGCCAAGCCAGGGCTAATTCACCCCTCCACTTT.